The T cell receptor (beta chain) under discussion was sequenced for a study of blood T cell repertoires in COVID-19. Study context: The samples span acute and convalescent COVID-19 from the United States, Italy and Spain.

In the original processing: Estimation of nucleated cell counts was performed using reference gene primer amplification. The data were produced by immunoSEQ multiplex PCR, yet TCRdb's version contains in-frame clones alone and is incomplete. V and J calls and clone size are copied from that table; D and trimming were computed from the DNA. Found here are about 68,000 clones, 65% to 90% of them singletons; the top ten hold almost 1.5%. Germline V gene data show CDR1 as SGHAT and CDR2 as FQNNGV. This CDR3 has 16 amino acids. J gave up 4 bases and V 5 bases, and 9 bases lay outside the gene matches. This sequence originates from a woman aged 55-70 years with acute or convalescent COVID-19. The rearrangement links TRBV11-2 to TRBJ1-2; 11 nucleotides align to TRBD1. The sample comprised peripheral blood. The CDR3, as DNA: TGTGCCAGCAGCCCGAGGACAGGGGGCAGCCTCTATGGCTACACCTTC. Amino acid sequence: CASSPRTGGSLYGYTF.